This is a list of T cell receptor beta chains from one sample in a study of blood T cell repertoires in COVID-19. The method was immunoSEQ multiplex PCR; TCRdb's version includes in-frame clones alone and lacks a portion of them. The table shows 90,000 to 130,000 clones, with approximately 81% occurring only once. The sequenced material came from peripheral blood. The receptors derive from a middle-aged man with acute or convalescent COVID-19. Each CDR3 is given without its conserved first and last residue. The order of the fields is CDR3 protein, J gene, V gene.

CDR3 protein: ASSPPGLAYEQY; J gene: TRBJ2-7; V gene: TRBV18
CDR3 protein: ASSYSGRATDTQY; J gene: TRBJ2-3; V gene: TRBV6-6
CDR3 protein: ASSEQGAHEQY; J gene: TRBJ2-7; V gene: TRBV25-1
CDR3 protein: ASSVPPQETQY; J gene: TRBJ2-5; V gene: TRBV7-2
CDR3 protein: ASSYSNRGGWGSPLH; J gene: TRBJ1-6; V gene: TRBV6-2/TRBV6-3
CDR3 protein: ASSFRSGSGNEQF; J gene: TRBJ2-1; V gene: TRBV3-1/TRBV3-2
CDR3 protein: ASSLERGDTQY; J gene: TRBJ2-3; V gene: TRBV5-1
CDR3 protein: ASSPSITDTQY; J gene: TRBJ2-3; V gene: TRBV3-1/TRBV3-2
CDR3 protein: ASSLEAAGVTDTQY; J gene: TRBJ2-3; V gene: TRBV6-2/TRBV6-3
CDR3 protein: AISEGASYNEQF; J gene: TRBJ2-1; V gene: TRBV10-3
CDR3 protein: AISERGSNQPQH; J gene: TRBJ1-5; V gene: TRBV10-3
CDR3 protein: ASSQDTRGGANEQY; J gene: TRBJ2-7; V gene: TRBV4-2
CDR3 protein: ASGLVPGTRTSYEQY; J gene: TRBJ2-7; V gene: TRBV12-5
CDR3 protein: ASSDRDRGLSNTEAF; J gene: TRBJ1-1; V gene: TRBV6-1
CDR3 protein: ASSLGLGSYEQY; J gene: TRBJ2-7; V gene: TRBV13
CDR3 protein: ASSQGLAGGQGKDTQY; J gene: TRBJ2-3; V gene: TRBV7-8
CDR3 protein: ASSGRGWADQPQH; J gene: TRBJ1-5; V gene: TRBV2
CDR3 protein: ASSYRSIQKTAEQY; J gene: TRBJ2-7; V gene: TRBV6-2/TRBV6-3
CDR3 protein: ASIGGTGRETQY; J gene: TRBJ2-5; V gene: TRBV19
CDR3 protein: ASSSGGSGSWIEQF; J gene: TRBJ2-1; V gene: TRBV28
CDR3 protein: ASSVSGSSNQPQH; J gene: TRBJ1-5; V gene: TRBV9
CDR3 protein: ASSRTAGQGREKLF; J gene: TRBJ1-4; V gene: TRBV7-8
CDR3 protein: ASSSPSGGNSPLH; J gene: TRBJ1-6; V gene: TRBV28
CDR3 protein: ASSPHSTSGAHEQY; J gene: TRBJ2-7; V gene: TRBV4-1
CDR3 protein: ASSYYASGRGEQY; J gene: TRBJ2-7; V gene: TRBV6-5
CDR3 protein: ASSYDRNTEAF; J gene: TRBJ1-1; V gene: TRBV18
CDR3 protein: ASSPGTGGLSYEQY; J gene: TRBJ2-7; V gene: TRBV5-1
CDR3 protein: ASSSGIRDSPLH; J gene: TRBJ1-6; V gene: TRBV6-6
CDR3 protein: ASSLGAGDEQY; J gene: TRBJ2-7; V gene: TRBV7-9
CDR3 protein: ASSWDYRYEQY; J gene: TRBJ2-7; V gene: TRBV6-5
CDR3 protein: ASSSWGVGPQH; J gene: TRBJ1-5; V gene: TRBV6-6
CDR3 protein: ASSLGLAGGIYEQY; J gene: TRBJ2-7; V gene: TRBV5-5
CDR3 protein: ASSPRGGGYGYT; J gene: TRBJ1-2; V gene: TRBV19
CDR3 protein: AITDRREQF; J gene: TRBJ2-1; V gene: TRBV6-5
CDR3 protein: ASSQGTSGDGELF; J gene: TRBJ2-2; V gene: TRBV4-1
CDR3 protein: ATSRVREIAGYNEQF; J gene: TRBJ2-1; V gene: TRBV15
CDR3 protein: ASSDRQGKANYGYT; J gene: TRBJ1-2; V gene: TRBV6-1
CDR3 protein: AWSTGYSNEKLF; J gene: TRBJ1-4; V gene: TRBV30
CDR3 protein: ASSLSSLSRGGYT; J gene: TRBJ1-2; V gene: TRBV5-1
CDR3 protein: ASSLDPGQNYGYT; J gene: TRBJ1-2; V gene: TRBV5-6
CDR3 protein: ASSDSDRGSYEQY; J gene: TRBJ2-7; V gene: TRBV6-4
CDR3 protein: ATRPGLAGGGLYNEQF; J gene: TRBJ2-1; V gene: TRBV5-1
CDR3 protein: ASSESGGATDTQY; J gene: TRBJ2-3; V gene: TRBV6-4
CDR3 protein: ASSLAAGAGGLYEQY; J gene: TRBJ2-7; V gene: TRBV5-5
CDR3 protein: ATSRGQNLNEQF; J gene: TRBJ2-1; V gene: TRBV15
CDR3 protein: ASSLIPGQAQYNEQF; J gene: TRBJ2-1; V gene: TRBV7-3
CDR3 protein: ASSFGTSGYNEQF; J gene: TRBJ2-1; V gene: TRBV7-3
CDR3 protein: ASSPLGLAGGPSTDTQY; J gene: TRBJ2-3; V gene: TRBV18
CDR3 protein: ASSLPQGQGRGYT; J gene: TRBJ1-2; V gene: TRBV28
CDR3 protein: ASSPVGEGYT; J gene: TRBJ1-2; V gene: TRBV18
CDR3 protein: ASTGAGGTDTQY; J gene: TRBJ2-3; V gene: TRBV9
CDR3 protein: ASSLGPVNSPLH; J gene: TRBJ1-6; V gene: TRBV11-3
CDR3 protein: ASSEAKLALTDTQY; J gene: TRBJ2-3; V gene: TRBV2
CDR3 protein: ASKLVSYEQY; J gene: TRBJ2-7; V gene: TRBV19
CDR3 protein: ASSRRIAGGRRETQY; J gene: TRBJ2-5; V gene: TRBV14
CDR3 protein: ASSQEGVGLH; J gene: TRBJ1-6; V gene: TRBV7-9
CDR3 protein: ASSQERRDVGREKLF; J gene: TRBJ1-4; V gene: TRBV4-1
CDR3 protein: ASSLGRTTGAF; J gene: TRBJ1-1; V gene: TRBV27
CDR3 protein: ASSSGLQAF; J gene: TRBJ2-1; V gene: TRBV6-5
CDR3 protein: SVRTSGSPDTQY; J gene: TRBJ2-3; V gene: TRBV29-1